This paragraph reports one TCR beta chain. The sample contains more than one DNA sequence encoding this CDR3. In the original processing: Filtering was not the same, since immunoSEQ gave junction-only sequences without quality scores. Using immunoSEQ multiplex PCR, the repertoire was profiled, and TCRdb retains in-frame clones only, with some absent. V, J and clone size reflect that table, while D and trimming were determined from the DNA. The sample contains about 520,000 clones, about 84% of which appear only once. This specimen belongs to a study of shared clonotypes between healthy human individuals. Donors, without exception, were Caucasian adults residing in Nashville, Tennessee. The CDR3 has 15 residues. The germline gives CDR1 KGHSH, CDR2 LQKENI. V was cut by 3 bases and J by 2 bases, with 10 bases left in between.

The sample taken for sequencing was PBMCs. This TCR derives from a woman in her thirties or forties in good health. Some clones in this sample may be carry-over from other donors' samples. V usage is TRBV18 and J usage is TRBJ2-2; D tentatively reads TRBD1 or TRBD2 (5 bases each). The CDR3 region is CASSPQGPNTGELFF. For the CDR3, the DNA is TGTGCCAGCTCACCCCAGGGACCTAACACCGGGGAGCTGTTTTTT. Combining the CDR3 with reference TRBV18 and TRBJ2-2 gives the whole variable domain NAGVMQNPRHLVRRRGQEARLRCSPMKGHSHVYWYRQLPEEGLKFMVYLQKENIIDESGMPKERFSAEFPKEGPSILRIQQVVRGDSAAYFCASSPQGPNTGELFFGEGSRLTVL.